The next 19 T cell receptor beta chains were all read from a single sample in a study of identifying expanded T cells in peripheral blood. The table came from immunoSEQ multiplex PCR; TCRdb's copy has only in-frame clones and leaves some out. The repertoire has roughly 90,000 clones, approximately 81% of them found once; the top ten carry roughly 4%. The sample consisted of blood. The receptors derive from a person aged 18 to 75 in good health.

There are a few counts of this clone. This rearrangement joins TRBV5-1 to TRBJ1-2; no clear D gene. The CDR3 contains 15 residues. V was trimmed by 4 bases and J by 3 bases, leaving 16 bases between them. Germline V CDR1 and CDR2: SGHRS, YFSETQ. The CDR3 loop is CASSPGWRQDYGYTF. For the CDR3, the DNA is TGCGCCAGCAGCCCCGGTTGGAGACAAGACTATGGCTACACCTTC.

This clone was found a few times. This chain joins TRBV5-1 and TRBJ2-5, with 8 bases identical to TRBD1. Germline trimming cut 0 bases from V and 5 bases from J; bases unmatched to any gene: 6. This CDR3 is built from 15 residues. Germline V gene lookup returns CDR1 SGHRS and CDR2 YFSETQ. The CDR3 DNA sequence: TGCGCCAGCAGCTTGGCGGCAGGGGGCATGGAGACCCAGTACTTC. Encoded protein: CASSLAAGGMETQYF.

The rearrangement joins TRBV7-2 to TRBJ2-4; no clear D. Germline V gives CDR1 SGHTA, CDR2 FQGNSA. The CDR3 totals 15 residues. The V end was cut by 2 bases, the J end by 0 bases, with 8 bases between. The CDR3, as DNA: TGTGCCAGCAGCTTATCCTTCTTAGCCAAAAACATTCAGTACTTC. This codes for CASSLSFLAKNIQYF.

The gene calls are TRBV2 and TRBJ1-1, with D maybe TRBD1 (5 bases). The V gene lost 2 bases and the J gene lost 3 bases, with 10 bases spanning the gap. CDR3 length: 14 amino acids. Germline V gene lookup returns CDR1 SNHLY and CDR2 FYNNEI. This CDR3 is CASSERQRDTEAFF. The CDR3 DNA reads as TGTGCCAGCAGTGAAAGACAGAGGGACACTGAAGCTTTCTTT.

The J gene is TRBJ1-1, the V gene TRBV18; 8 bases are shared with TRBD1. With 3 bases clipped from V and 3 bases from J, the junction kept 6 bases outside the gene matches. The germline V gene has CDR1 KGHSH and CDR2 LQKENI. This CDR3 has 15 amino acids. CDR3 loop: CASSPADRADTEAFF. The CDR3 nucleotides read TGTGCCAGCTCACCGGCGGACAGGGCAGACACTGAAGCTTTCTTT. The variable domain in full, with the rest retrieved from reference TRBV18 and TRBJ1-1, is NAGVMQNPRHLVRRRGQEARLRCSPMKGHSHVYWYRQLPEEGLKFMVYLQKENIIDESGMPKERFSAEFPKEGPSILRIQQVVRGDSAAYFCASSPADRADTEAFFGQGTRLTVV.

In its sample, this clone was seen once. At one end the junction does not follow the germline gene, possibly because of a read error. The rearrangement links TRBV6-1 to TRBJ1-1; D might be TRBD1 (6 bases). Germline CDR1 is MNHNS and CDR2 is SASEGT. This CDR3 is 13 amino acids long. CDR3: CASSEVPRGGPLF. The CDR3 DNA follows: TGTGCCAGCAGTGAAGTCCCCAGGGGCGGCCCCTTATTT.

The rearrangement uses TRBV5-4 and TRBJ2-5, with 7 positions matching TRBD1. Near its end, the DNA agrees better with TRBJ2-7, so the J call may be wrong. The germline V gene has CDR1 SGHNT and CDR2 YYREEE (reference sequence). The CDR3 spans 16 residues. CDR3 in amino acids: CASSLNPGQYNYEQYF. CDR3 sequence (DNA): TGTGCCAGCAGCCTAAATCCGGGACAGTACAACTACGAGCAGTACTTC.

The V call is TRBV6-1, the J call TRBJ1-4; D ambiguous. The CDR3 loop spans 10 amino acids. Germline lookup yields CDR1 MNHNS and CDR2 SASEGT. Deletions cut 7 bases from V and 7 bases from J, with 4 bases between. The CDR3 DNA reads TGTGCCAGCAAGGGTGAAAAACTGTTTTTT. It translates to CASKGEKLFF.

This clone has only a few counts. The chain combines TRBV5-6 with TRBJ1-6, with a tentative D call TRBD1 (5 bases). The CDR3 runs to 13 residues. Germline V gene data show CDR1 as SGHDT and CDR2 as YYEEEE. The V gene lost 6 bases and the J gene lost 7 bases, with 11 bases spanning the gap. CDR3 bases: TGTGCCAGCAAGGGGACCAGAAATTCACCCCTCCACTTT. This sequence encodes CASKGTRNSPLHF. The entire variable domain, with the rest obtained from reference TRBV5-6 and TRBJ1-6, is as follows: DAGVTQSPTHLIKTRGQQVTLRCSPKSGHDTVSWYQQALGQGPQFIFQYYEEEERQRGNFPDRFSGHQFPNYSSELNVNALLLGDSALYLCASKGTRNSPLHFGNGTRLTVT.

This clone has a single count. The J gene is TRBJ2-5, the V gene TRBV6-1; D gene uncertain. Germline CDR1 reads MNHNS; CDR2 reads SASEGT. The CDR3 loop spans 11 amino acids. Trimming removed 1 base from V and 7 bases from J, with 4 bases in between. CDR3 bases: TGTGCCAGCAGTGAAGGGAGGACCCAGTACTTC. Encoded protein: CASSEGRTQYF.

This chain links TRBV6-1 with TRBJ2-7, with 7 bases lining up with TRBD2. Germline CDR1 MNHNS, CDR2 SASEGT. The V and J ends lost 4 bases and 11 bases, in that order; junction bases with no gene match: 11. The CDR3 loop spans 13 amino acids. CDR3 protein: CASSVLADTGEYF. The CDR3 DNA reads TGTGCCAGCAGTGTCCTAGCGGACACTGGGGAGTACTTC.

CDR3 region: CAWHGRRYYGYTF. Written as DNA, the CDR3 is TGTGCCTGGCACGGAAGGAGATACTATGGCTACACCTTC. The rearrangement links TRBV30 to TRBJ1-2; D is unresolved. Germline V lookup: CDR1 GTSNPN, CDR2 SVGIG (reference sequence). Between the trimmed V and J ends, which lost 5 bases and 3 bases, there was a span of 13 bases. The CDR3 has 13 amino acids.

V is TRBV7-2 and J is TRBJ1-1; D unclear. The CDR3 length is 14 residues. V lost 3 bases and J 1 base, leaving 9 bases between the germline ends. Germline V CDR1 and CDR2: SGHTA, FQGNSA. CDR3 protein: CASSLGLRNTEAFF. In DNA, the CDR3 is TGTGCCAGCAGCTTGGGGTTGAGGAACACTGAAGCTTTCTTT.

The chain uses TRBV5-1 and TRBJ1-1; possible D gene TRBD1, 5 bases. The CDR3 runs 13 residues. Germline values: CDR1 SGHRS, CDR2 YFSETQ. Trimming cost V 7 bases and J 1 base, with 11 bases left between them. The CDR3 nucleotides are TGCGCCAGCCAGCCCCAGGGGAACACTGAAGCTTTCTTT. Amino acids: CASQPQGNTEAFF.

The table lists this clone with a few counts. The chain is built from TRBV30 and TRBJ1-1; D gene uncertain. The length of the CDR3 is 16 residues. The ends were cut back, 2 bases at V and 0 bases at J, with 16 bases in the middle. Germline-derived CDR1 and CDR2 are GTSNPN and SVGIG (reference sequence). CDR3: CAWSYPAEALNTEAFF. The CDR3 bases are TGTGCCTGGAGTTACCCCGCAGAAGCACTGAACACTGAAGCTTTCTTT.

V is TRBV5-8 and J is TRBJ2-1, with D maybe TRBD1 (6 bases). This CDR3 is 15 amino acids long. Germline values: CDR1 SGHTS, CDR2 YDEGEE. Between the trimmed V and J ends, which lost 6 bases and 4 bases, there was a span of 17 bases. The CDR3 protein is CASNHNRDAYNEQFF. DNA for the CDR3: TGTGCCAGCAACCACAACAGGGATGCGTACAATGAGCAGTTCTTC.

The chain links TRBV7-2 to TRBJ2-5; D ambiguous. Germline lookup yields CDR1 SGHTA and CDR2 FQGNSA. The CDR3 is 13 residues long. The ends were cut back, 3 bases at V and 2 bases at J, with 7 bases in the middle. The CDR3 bases are TGTGCCAGCAGCTTTAGGCCTCAAGAGACCCAGTACTTC. This gives the protein CASSFRPQETQYF.

This clone turned up a few times. CDR3 DNA: TGTGCCAGCTCGCCCAAGATGGACTCAGCTTTCTTT. Translating it yields CASSPKMDSAFF. The rearrangement uses TRBV18 and TRBJ1-1; no definite D call. The ends were cut back, 6 bases at V and 10 bases at J, with 15 bases in the middle. Looked up from germline, CDR1 is KGHSH and CDR2 is LQKENI. This CDR3 contains 12 residues.

This clone was observed a few times. The rearrangement uses TRBV5-1 and TRBJ1-2; no firm D call. The germline gives CDR1 SGHRS, CDR2 YFSETQ. CDR3 length equals 13 residues. V lost 4 bases and J 3 bases, leaving 10 bases between the germline ends. CDR3 loop: CASSEDGHYGYTF. CDR3 coding DNA: TGCGCCAGCAGCGAAGACGGCCACTATGGCTACACCTTC.